This TCR beta chain was profiled in a study of blood T cell repertoires in COVID-19. Across the study: Sites across the United States, Italy and Spain contributed samples from acute and convalescent COVID-19. Sources were T cells, B-cell-depleted T cells, or PBMCs; the material itself was cDNA or gDNA.

Losses at the gene ends were 0 bases for V and 6 bases for J; bases not matched to a gene: 5. Germline V gene data show CDR1 as SGHDN and CDR2 as FVKESK. The CDR3 covers 15 residues. Per the original data handling: By means of reference gene primer amplification, nucleated cell counts were estimated. Using immunoSEQ multiplex PCR, the repertoire was profiled, and TCRdb retains in-frame clones only, with some absent. D and trimming come from the DNA, and the V and J calls and clone size come from that table. Seen here are around 100,000 clones, more than 75% observed once, and the top ten hold about 6.9%.

The specimen was peripheral blood. The receptor's source is a young man in a cohort sampled during active COVID-19. The rearrangement links TRBV14 to TRBJ1-1; 9 bases match TRBD1. CDR3 protein: CASSQDRTGAAEAFF. The CDR3 nucleotides read TGTGCCAGCAGCCAAGATAGGACAGGGGCCGCTGAAGCTTTCTTT.